This T cell receptor beta chain was found in a study of T cell repertoires and Cas9 in healthy adults. Background on the study: CD4 and CD8 compartments: SpCas9-reactive T cells profiled for potency, cytotoxicity, lineage. Study-level points and caveats: In vitro, SpCas9-reactive Tregs were reported to curb effector T cell proliferation and function.

Sequencing was performed with immunoSEQ multiplex PCR; in TCRdb, only in-frame clones are kept and a portion is missing. The sample has 20,000 to 25,000 clones, about nine tenths seen once. About this clone itself: The antigen remains unidentified.

The V end was cut by 6 bases, the J end by 1 base, with 3 bases between. Germline CDR1 is DFQATT and CDR2 is SNEGSKA (reference sequence). CDR3 length equals 10 residues. The chain joins TRBV20-1 to TRBJ2-5; D unresolved. Sequencing was performed on CD4+ effector T cells (CD127+, CD25-, CD137-, CD154-) from PBMCs; culture status not recorded. The TCR originated in a human donor in good health. CDR3 DNA sequence: TGCAGTGCCAGCCAAGAGACCCAGTACTTC. It translates to CSASQETQYF.